The next 5 T cell receptor beta chains were all read from a single sample in a study of CD8 T cells in Susac syndrome. It was with random hexamers that roughly 0.45 to 1 ug RNA was reverse transcribed. TCRdb processed the immunoSEQ multiplex PCR reads anew with MiXCR; each CDR3 protein has one entry. The sample lists approximately 230,000 distinct CDR3 sequences; around 95% were seen once. Source material: CD4+ T cells from PBMCs. The receptors derive from a human donor with multiple sclerosis.

This clonotype occurred once. V usage is TRBV5-1 and J usage is TRBJ1-6, with a tentative D call TRBD1 (5 bases). The CDR3 contains 16 residues. The germline V gene has CDR1 SGHRS and CDR2 YFSETQ. Trimming took off 4 bases at V and 10 bases at J, with 21 bases between the two ends. Here the CDR3 DNA reads TGCGCCAGCAGCCCGGGAGGAGGGGTTGTCCCATCACCCCTCCACTTT. Translating gives CASSPGGGVVPSPLHF.

The rearrangement uses TRBV29-1 and TRBJ2-7; D is undetermined. CDR1 is SQVTM, CDR2 ANQGSEA, per germline. V was cut by 7 bases and J by 0 bases, with 10 bases left in between. The CDR3 consists of 12 residues. DNA for the CDR3: TGCAGCGCAGGACCGAGCTCCTACGAGCAGTACGTC. It yields the protein CSAGPSSYEQYV.

The chain couples TRBV5-1 to TRBJ2-1, with a tentative D call TRBD2 (6 bases). The germline V gene encodes CDR1 SGHRS and CDR2 YFSETQ. The CDR3 totals 16 residues. V was clipped by 2 bases and J by 11 bases, with 23 bases between them. In DNA, the CDR3 is TGCGCCAGCAGCTTTTTTCTAGAGACTAGACTCCCTCAGCAGTTCTTC. Its protein product is CASSFFLETRLPQQFF.

The chain is built from TRBV5-4 and TRBJ1-2; 10 bases are shared with TRBD1. This CDR3 has 14 amino acids. V shed 4 bases, J shed 6 bases, and the junction held 6 bases outside the gene matches. Germline CDR1 reads SGHNT; CDR2 reads YYREEE (reference sequence). In DNA form, the CDR3 reads TGTGCCAGCAGCCTGGACAGGGGGAGTGATGGCTACACCTTC. Protein product: CASSLDRGSDGYTF.

The CDR3 loop reads CASSDSGMTETQYF. The CDR3, as DNA: TGTGCCAGCAGTGATAGCGGGATGACAGAGACCCAGTACTTC. The chain has TRBV6-1 and TRBJ2-5, with 8 bases that match TRBD2. Germline CDR1 is MNHNS and CDR2 is SASEGT. Trimming at V came to 3 bases and at J to 4 bases, leaving 4 bases not matched to a gene. The CDR3 runs to 14 residues.